The 4 T cell receptor beta chains in this list originate from one sample, sequenced in a study of blood T cell repertoires in COVID-19. The protocol was immunoSEQ multiplex PCR, while the TCRdb copy is restricted to in-frame clones and leaves out a portion. The sample gives some 310,000 clones, 90% of which show up once; under 1.1% is in the top ten. Sequenced sample: peripheral blood. The origin of the receptors is a woman aged 40 to 50 with COVID-19, enrolled during active disease.

The rearrangement links TRBV19 to TRBJ1-4; D is ambiguous. Trimming removed 5 bases at V and 3 bases at J, with 7 bases between. CDR3 length equals 13 residues. The germline CDR1 and CDR2 sequences are LNHDA and SQIVND (reference sequence). This chain's CDR3 is CASSPLSNEKLFF. The CDR3 DNA follows: TGTGCCAGTAGTCCCTTGTCTAATGAAAAACTGTTTTTT.

This clone was found once. The chain joins TRBV9 to TRBJ1-3; 8 bases map to TRBD1. J was trimmed by 7 bases and V by 0 bases; bases with no gene match: 3. Germline CDR1 SGDLS, CDR2 YYNGEE. The CDR3 totals 14 residues. The CDR3 region is CASSVAGGSNTIYF. The CDR3 nucleotides are TGTGCCAGCAGCGTAGCAGGGGGCAGCAACACCATATATTTT.

This chain links TRBV5-4 with TRBJ1-2, with a possible D match to TRBD1 (5 bases). V gave up 0 bases and J gave up 4 bases, with 10 bases separating them. This CDR3 is built from 14 residues. The germline CDR1 and CDR2 sequences are SGHNT and YYREEE (reference sequence). CDR3: CASSLEGLSYGYTF. The CDR3 nucleotides read TGTGCCAGCAGCTTGGAGGGGCTATCCTATGGCTACACCTTC.

This sequence joins TRBV19 and TRBJ1-4; 7 bases line up with TRBD1. V was pared by 4 bases and J by 7 bases, with 9 bases of the junction left unmatched. Germline values: CDR1 LNHDA, CDR2 SQIVND (reference sequence). The CDR3 consists of 15 residues. The CDR3 spells CASSTQTGIREKLFF. CDR3 DNA: TGTGCCAGTAGTACCCAGACAGGGATTCGTGAAAAACTGTTTTTT.